A single sample is the source of the 7 T cell receptor beta chains below, sequenced in a study of CD8 T cells in Susac syndrome. The RNA input was about 0.5 to 1 ug, and it was reverse transcribed with random hexamers. TCRdb ran MiXCR on the immunoSEQ multiplex PCR reads and lists one entry per CDR3 protein. This sample has some 180,000 distinct CDR3 sequences, with roughly 94% found just once. Sequenced material: CD4+ T cells from PBMCs. Source of these receptors: a human donor with Susac syndrome.

This rearrangement joins TRBV4-2 to TRBJ2-7; TRBD2 matches 10 bases. The germline V gene has CDR1 LGHNA and CDR2 YNFKEQ. The V and J ends lost 1 base and 7 bases, in that order; junction bases with no gene match: 13. This CDR3 comprises 17 residues. CDR3 coding DNA: TGTGCCAGCAGCCAAGCGGGTCGAGCGGGAGGGCCGGGTGAGCAGTACTTC. This sequence encodes CASSQAGRAGGPGEQYF.

The V call is TRBV18, the J call TRBJ2-5; D is tentatively TRBD1 or TRBD2 (5 bases each). Trimming pared 3 bases from V and 0 bases from J, leaving 8 bases between. Germline CDR1 is KGHSH and CDR2 is LQKENI. The CDR3 runs to 14 residues. The CDR3 coding sequence is TGTGCCAGCTCACCCGGGACCGACCAAGAGACCCAGTACTTC. Encoded protein: CASSPGTDQETQYF.

The CDR3 sequence is CASSYDGTDEAFF. CDR3 DNA sequence: TGTGCCAGCAGTTACGACGGGACGGATGAAGCTTTCTTT. The chain joins TRBV6-2 or TRBV6-3 to TRBJ1-1; D may be TRBD1 (5 bases). There are 13 residues in the CDR3. Germline V gene sequence: CDR1 MNHEY, CDR2 SVGEGT. With 2 bases removed from V and 7 bases from J, the gap between germline ends came to 11 bases.

The V gene is TRBV20-1, the J gene TRBJ2-1, with TRBD1 identical over 7 bases. J gave up 1 base and V 4 bases, and 10 bases lay outside the gene matches. Germline V gene sequence: CDR1 DFQATT, CDR2 SNEGSKA (reference sequence). The CDR3 extends over 16 amino acids. CDR3 bases: TGCAGTGCTAATAGACAGGGCCAAGGATCCTACAATGAGCAGTTCTTC. It is translated as CSANRQGQGSYNEQFF.

This rearrangement joins TRBV24-1 to TRBJ1-5; TRBD1 might be the D (5 bases). The V end was cut by 2 bases, the J end by 4 bases, with 14 bases between. CDR3 size: 16 residues. Germline CDR1 KGHDR, CDR2 SFDVKD. CDR3 region: CATSDSRQPANQPQHF. Written as DNA, the CDR3 is TGTGCCACCAGTGATTCACGACAGCCCGCTAATCAGCCCCAGCATTTT.

V usage is TRBV20-1 and J usage is TRBJ2-7; 7 bases align to TRBD2. Trimming took 5 bases from V and 7 from J; bases not matched to a gene: 14. The length of the CDR3 is 14 residues. Germline values: CDR1 DFQATT, CDR2 SNEGSKA (reference sequence). CDR3 sequence (DNA): TGCAGTGCTGTCAAGGTGGGAGGGCCCCTTGAGCAGTACTTC. This encodes CSAVKVGGPLEQYF.

The chain uses TRBV7-6 and TRBJ2-3; D uncertain. Germline V gene lookup returns CDR1 SGHVS and CDR2 FNYEAQ. Trimming stripped 5 bases from V and 6 bases from J, with 15 bases between. This CDR3 has 14 residues. As DNA, the CDR3 is TGTGCCAGCAGCAACATGGGGTCTCGGGATACGCAGTATTTT. Its protein is CASSNMGSRDTQYF.